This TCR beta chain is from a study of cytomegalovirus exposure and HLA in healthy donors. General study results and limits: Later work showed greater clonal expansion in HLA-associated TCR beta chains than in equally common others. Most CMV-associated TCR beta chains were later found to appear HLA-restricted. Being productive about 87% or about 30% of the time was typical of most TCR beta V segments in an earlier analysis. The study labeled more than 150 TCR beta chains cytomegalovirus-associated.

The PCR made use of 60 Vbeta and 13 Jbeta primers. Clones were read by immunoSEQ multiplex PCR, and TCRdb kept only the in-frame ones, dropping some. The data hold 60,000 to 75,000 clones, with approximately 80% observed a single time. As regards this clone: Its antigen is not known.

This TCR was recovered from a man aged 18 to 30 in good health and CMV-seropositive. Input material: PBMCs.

The CDR3 bases are TGTGCCAGCAGCGTCCTCCAGGGTGATCAAGAGACCCAGTACTTC. Translation gives CASSVLQGDQETQYF. V and J are TRBV9 and TRBJ2-5; tentatively, D is TRBD1 (5 bases). With 2 bases removed from V and 2 bases from J, the gap between germline ends came to 13 bases. The CDR3 loop spans 15 amino acids. CDR1 and CDR2 (germline): SGDLS, YYNGEE.